This TCR beta chain was documented in a study of control samples from healthy donors and cancer patients. This clone was recorded only once. Data came from immunoSEQ multiplex PCR; TCRdb stores just in-frame clones and leaves some out. The sample records around 30,000 clones, around 94% being singletons. The germline CDR1 and CDR2 sequences are SGHNT and YYREEE (reference sequence). V lost 5 bases, J lost 5 bases, and 32 bases lay in between. This CDR3 has 19 amino acids. The chain links TRBV5-4 to TRBJ2-7; D possibly corresponds to TRBD1 (5 bases). The receptor comes from a man aged 60-69 years in good health. The sequenced sample was blood. The CDR3 region has the DNA TGTGCCAGCAGTGAGCCCTTAGGCGGCAGCCAGGGTAGTTGGGACGAGCAGTACTTC. Translating gives CASSEPLGGSQGSWDEQYF.